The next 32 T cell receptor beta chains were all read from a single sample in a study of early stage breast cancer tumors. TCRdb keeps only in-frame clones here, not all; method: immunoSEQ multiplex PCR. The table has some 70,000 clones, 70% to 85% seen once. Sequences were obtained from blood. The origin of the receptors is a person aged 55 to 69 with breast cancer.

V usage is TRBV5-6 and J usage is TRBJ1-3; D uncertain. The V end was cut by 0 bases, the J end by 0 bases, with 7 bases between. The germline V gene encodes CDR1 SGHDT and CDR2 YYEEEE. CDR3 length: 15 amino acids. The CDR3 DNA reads TGTGCCAGCAGCTTGGGGAGAGGCTCTGGAAACACCATATATTTT. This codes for CASSLGRGSGNTIYF.

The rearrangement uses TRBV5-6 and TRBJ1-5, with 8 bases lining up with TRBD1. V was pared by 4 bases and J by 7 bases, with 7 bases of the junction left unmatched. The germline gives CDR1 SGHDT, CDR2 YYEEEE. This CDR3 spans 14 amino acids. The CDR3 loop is CASSGGTGGQPQHF. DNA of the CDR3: TGTGCCAGCAGCGGAGGCACAGGGGGGCAGCCCCAGCATTTT.

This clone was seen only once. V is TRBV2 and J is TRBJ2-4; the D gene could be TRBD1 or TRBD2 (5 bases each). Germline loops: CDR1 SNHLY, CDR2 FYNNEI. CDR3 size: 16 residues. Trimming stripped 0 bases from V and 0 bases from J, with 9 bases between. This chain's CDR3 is CASSEALGGAKNIQYF. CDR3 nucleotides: TGTGCCAGCAGTGAAGCGCTTGGGGGAGCCAAAAACATTCAGTACTTC. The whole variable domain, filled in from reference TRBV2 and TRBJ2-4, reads EPEVTQTPSHQVTQMGQEVILRCVPISNHLYFYWYRQILGQKVEFLVSFYNNEISEKSEIFDDQFSVERPDGSNFTLKIRSTKLEDSAMYFCASSEALGGAKNIQYFGAGTRLSVL.

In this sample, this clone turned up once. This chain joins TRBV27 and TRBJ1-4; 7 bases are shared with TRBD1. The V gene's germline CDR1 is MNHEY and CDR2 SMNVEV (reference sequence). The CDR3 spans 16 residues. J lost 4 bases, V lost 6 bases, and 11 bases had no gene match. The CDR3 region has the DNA TGTGCCAGCAGCGACAGGGCGACGGGTAATAATGAAAAACTGTTTTTT. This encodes CASSDRATGNNEKLFF.

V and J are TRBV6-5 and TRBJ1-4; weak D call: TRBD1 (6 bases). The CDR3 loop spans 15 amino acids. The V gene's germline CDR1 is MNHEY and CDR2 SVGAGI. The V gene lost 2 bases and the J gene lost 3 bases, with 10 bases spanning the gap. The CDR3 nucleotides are TGTGCCAGCAGTTACGGAGACAGGCCTAATGAAAAACTGTTTTTT. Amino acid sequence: CASSYGDRPNEKLFF.

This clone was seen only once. The CDR3 protein is CASSIWQNPTGELFF. The CDR3 region has the DNA TGTGCCAGTAGTATTTGGCAGAACCCCACCGGGGAGCTGTTTTTT. The chain has TRBV19 and TRBJ2-2, with D unclear. Germline V gives CDR1 LNHDA, CDR2 SQIVND (reference sequence). This CDR3 contains 15 residues. V was pared by 3 bases and J by 4 bases, with 12 bases between.

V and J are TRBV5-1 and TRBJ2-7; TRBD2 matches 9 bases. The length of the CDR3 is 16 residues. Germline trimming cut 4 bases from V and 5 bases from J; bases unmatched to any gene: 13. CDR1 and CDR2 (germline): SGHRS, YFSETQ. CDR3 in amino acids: CASSPRGGAPQDEQYF. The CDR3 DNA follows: TGCGCCAGCAGCCCCCGCGGGGGGGCCCCACAGGACGAGCAGTACTTC.

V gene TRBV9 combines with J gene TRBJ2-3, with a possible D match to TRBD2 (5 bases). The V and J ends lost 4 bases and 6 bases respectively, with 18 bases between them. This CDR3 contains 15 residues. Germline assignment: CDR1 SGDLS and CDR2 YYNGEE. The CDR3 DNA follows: TGTGCCAGCAGCCCCCGCGGGCTAACACAGGATACGCAGTATTTT. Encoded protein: CASSPRGLTQDTQYF.

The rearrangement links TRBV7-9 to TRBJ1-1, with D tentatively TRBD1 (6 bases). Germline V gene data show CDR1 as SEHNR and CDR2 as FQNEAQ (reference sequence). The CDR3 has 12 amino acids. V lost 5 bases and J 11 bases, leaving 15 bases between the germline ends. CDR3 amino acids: CASSPLHREAFF. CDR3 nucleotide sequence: TGTGCCAGCAGCCCTCTGCACAGGGAGGCTTTCTTT.

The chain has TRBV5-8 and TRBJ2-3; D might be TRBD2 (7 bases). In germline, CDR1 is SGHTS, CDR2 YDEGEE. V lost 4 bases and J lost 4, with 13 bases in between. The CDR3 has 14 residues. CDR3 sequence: CASSAAGASDTQYF. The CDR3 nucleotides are TGTGCCAGCAGCGCCGCGGGGGCTTCAGATACGCAGTATTTT. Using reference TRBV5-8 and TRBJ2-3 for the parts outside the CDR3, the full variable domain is EAGVTQSPTHLIKTRGQQATLRCSPISGHTSVYWYQQALGLGLQFLLWYDEGEERNRGNFPPRFSGRQFPNYSSELNVNALELEDSALYLCASSAAGASDTQYFGPGTRLTVL.

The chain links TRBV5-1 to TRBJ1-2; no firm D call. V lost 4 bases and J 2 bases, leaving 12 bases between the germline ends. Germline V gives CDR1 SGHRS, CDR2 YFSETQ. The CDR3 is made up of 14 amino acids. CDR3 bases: TGCGCCAGCAGCCAAGATCCTTCAAACTATGGCTACACCTTC. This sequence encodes CASSQDPSNYGYTF.

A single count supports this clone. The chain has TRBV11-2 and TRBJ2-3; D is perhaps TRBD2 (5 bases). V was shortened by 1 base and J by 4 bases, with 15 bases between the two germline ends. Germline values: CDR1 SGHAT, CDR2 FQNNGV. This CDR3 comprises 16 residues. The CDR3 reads CASSLVGSAGADTQYF. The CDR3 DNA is TGTGCCAGCAGCTTAGTTGGTTCGGCCGGGGCAGATACGCAGTATTTT.

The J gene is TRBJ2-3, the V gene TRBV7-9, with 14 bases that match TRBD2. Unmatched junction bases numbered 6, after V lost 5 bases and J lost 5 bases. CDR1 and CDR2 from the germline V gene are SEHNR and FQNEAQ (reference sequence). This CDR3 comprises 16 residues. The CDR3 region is CASSTGTSGGLDTQYF. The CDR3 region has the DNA TGTGCCAGCAGCACCGGGACTAGCGGGGGATTAGATACGCAGTATTTT. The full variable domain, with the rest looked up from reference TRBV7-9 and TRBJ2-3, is DTGVSQNPRHKITKRGQNVTFRCDPISEHNRLYWYRQTLGQGPEFLTYFQNEAQLEKSRLLSDRFSAERPKGSFSTLEIQRTEQGDSAMYLCASSTGTSGGLDTQYFGPGTRLTVL.

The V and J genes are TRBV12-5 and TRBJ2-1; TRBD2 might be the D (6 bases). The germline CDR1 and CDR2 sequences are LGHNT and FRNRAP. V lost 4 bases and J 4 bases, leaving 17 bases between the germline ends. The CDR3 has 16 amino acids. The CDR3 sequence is CASGYDARGRYNEQFF. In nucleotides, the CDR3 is TGTGCTAGTGGTTACGACGCGCGGGGCAGGTACAATGAGCAGTTCTTC.

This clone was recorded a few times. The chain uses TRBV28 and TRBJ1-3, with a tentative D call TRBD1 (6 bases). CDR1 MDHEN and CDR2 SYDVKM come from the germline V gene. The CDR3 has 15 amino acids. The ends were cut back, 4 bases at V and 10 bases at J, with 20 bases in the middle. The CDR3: CASSSQRDTRRTIYF. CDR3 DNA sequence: TGTGCCAGCAGTTCCCAAAGGGACACTCGACGGACCATATATTTT.

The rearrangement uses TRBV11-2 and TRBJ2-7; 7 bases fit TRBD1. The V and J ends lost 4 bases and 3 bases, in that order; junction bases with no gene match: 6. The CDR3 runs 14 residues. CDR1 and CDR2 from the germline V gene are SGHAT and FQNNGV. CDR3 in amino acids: CASSSLDRFYEQYF. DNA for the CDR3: TGTGCCAGCAGCTCACTGGACAGGTTCTACGAGCAGTACTTC. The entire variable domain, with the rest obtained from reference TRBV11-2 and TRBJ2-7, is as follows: EAGVAQSPRYKIIEKRQSVAFWCNPISGHATLYWYQQILGQGPKLLIQFQNNGVVDDSQLPKDRFSAERLKGVDSTLKIQPAKLEDSAVYLCASSSLDRFYEQYFGPGTRLTVT.

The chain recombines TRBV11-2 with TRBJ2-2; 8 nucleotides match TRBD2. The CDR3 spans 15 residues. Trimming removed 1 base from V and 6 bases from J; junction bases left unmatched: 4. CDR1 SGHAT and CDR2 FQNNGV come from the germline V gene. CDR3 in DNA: TGTGCCAGCAGCTTAGTAGCGGGGAGTGCCGGGGAGCTGTTTTTT. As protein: CASSLVAGSAGELFF.

This CDR3 is CASRQGSYNEQFF. The CDR3, as DNA: TGTGCCAGCAGACAGGGGTCCTACAATGAGCAGTTCTTC. The chain uses TRBV7-9 and TRBJ2-1, with TRBD1 matching 7 bases. This CDR3 contains 13 residues. Germline loops: CDR1 SEHNR, CDR2 FQNEAQ (reference sequence). The trim removed 6 bases at V and 1 base at J, leaving 0 bases unmatched.

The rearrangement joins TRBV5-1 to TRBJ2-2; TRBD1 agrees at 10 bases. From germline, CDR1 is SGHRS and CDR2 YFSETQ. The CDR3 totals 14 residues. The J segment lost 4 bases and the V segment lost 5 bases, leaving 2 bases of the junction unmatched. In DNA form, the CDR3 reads TGCGCCAGCAGGGGGACAGGGGCCACCGGGGAGCTGTTTTTT. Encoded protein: CASRGTGATGELFF.

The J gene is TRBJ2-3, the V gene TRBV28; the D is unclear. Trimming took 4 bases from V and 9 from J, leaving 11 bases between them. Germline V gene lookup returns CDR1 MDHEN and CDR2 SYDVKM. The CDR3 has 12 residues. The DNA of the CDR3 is TGTGCCAGCAGTTCCGACGACGGCACGCAGTATTTT. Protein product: CASSSDDGTQYF.

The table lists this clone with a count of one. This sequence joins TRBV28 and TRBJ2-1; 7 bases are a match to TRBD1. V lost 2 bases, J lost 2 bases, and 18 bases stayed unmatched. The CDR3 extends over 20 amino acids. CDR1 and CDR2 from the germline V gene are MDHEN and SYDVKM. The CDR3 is CASSLTGVGIASSPYNEQFF. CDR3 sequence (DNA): TGTGCCAGCAGTTTAACAGGGGTTGGGATAGCCTCCTCACCCTACAATGAGCAGTTCTTC.

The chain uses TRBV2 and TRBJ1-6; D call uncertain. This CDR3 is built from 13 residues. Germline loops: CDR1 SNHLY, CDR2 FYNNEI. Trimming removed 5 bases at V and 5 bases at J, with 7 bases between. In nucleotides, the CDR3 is TGTGCCAGCAGTTCAGGAAATAATTCACCCCTCCACTTT. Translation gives CASSSGNNSPLHF.

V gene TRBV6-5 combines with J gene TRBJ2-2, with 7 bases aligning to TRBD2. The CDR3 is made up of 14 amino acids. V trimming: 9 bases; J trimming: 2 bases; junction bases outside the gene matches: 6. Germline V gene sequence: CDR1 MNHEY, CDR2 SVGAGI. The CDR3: CASTGTTNTGELFF. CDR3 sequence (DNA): TGTGCCAGTACCGGGACTACCAACACCGGGGAGCTGTTTTTT.

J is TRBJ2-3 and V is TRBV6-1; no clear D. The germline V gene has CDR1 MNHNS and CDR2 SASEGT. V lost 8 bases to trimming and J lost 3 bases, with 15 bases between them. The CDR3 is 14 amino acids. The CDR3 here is CASREWGFTDTQYF. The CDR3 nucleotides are TGTGCCAGCCGAGAGTGGGGTTTTACAGATACGCAGTATTTT.

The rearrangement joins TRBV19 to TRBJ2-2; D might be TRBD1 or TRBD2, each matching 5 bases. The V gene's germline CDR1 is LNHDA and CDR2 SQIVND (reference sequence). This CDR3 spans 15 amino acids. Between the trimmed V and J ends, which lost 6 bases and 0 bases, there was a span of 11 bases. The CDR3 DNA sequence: TGTGCCAGTAGCGCCAGGGACGCGAACACCGGGGAGCTGTTTTTT. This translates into CASSARDANTGELFF.

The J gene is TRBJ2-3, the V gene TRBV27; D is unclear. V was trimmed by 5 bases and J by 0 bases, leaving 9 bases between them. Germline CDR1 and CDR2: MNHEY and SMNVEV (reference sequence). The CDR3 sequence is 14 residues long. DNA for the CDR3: TGTGCCAGCAGTCCCCTTCCGAGCACAGATACGCAGTATTTT. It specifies CASSPLPSTDTQYF.

CDR3 nucleotide sequence: TGTGCCTGGACTTCATGGGGGAGGGACACCGGGGAGCTGTTTTTT. It yields the protein CAWTSWGRDTGELFF. The chain links TRBV30 to TRBJ2-2; the match to TRBD2 covers 7 bases. The CDR3 covers 15 residues. From germline, CDR1 is GTSNPN and CDR2 SVGIG (reference sequence). V trimming: 4 bases; J trimming: 3 bases; junction bases outside the gene matches: 8.

The CDR3 region is CAWRVLGAGYTF. The CDR3 DNA reads TGTGCCTGGAGGGTCTTAGGGGCTGGCTACACCTTC. The chain joins TRBV30 to TRBJ1-2; tentative D call: TRBD1 (5 bases). The CDR3 extends over 12 amino acids. Per germline, CDR1 GTSNPN and CDR2 SVGIG (reference sequence). V lost 3 bases and J lost 7, with 12 bases in between.

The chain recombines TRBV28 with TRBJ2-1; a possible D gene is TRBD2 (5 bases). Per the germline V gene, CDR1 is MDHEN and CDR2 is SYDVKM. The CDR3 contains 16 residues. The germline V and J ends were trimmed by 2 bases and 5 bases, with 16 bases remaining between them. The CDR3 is CASSLEGAYINNEQFF. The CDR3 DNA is TGTGCCAGCAGTTTAGAGGGAGCGTATATAAACAATGAGCAGTTCTTC.

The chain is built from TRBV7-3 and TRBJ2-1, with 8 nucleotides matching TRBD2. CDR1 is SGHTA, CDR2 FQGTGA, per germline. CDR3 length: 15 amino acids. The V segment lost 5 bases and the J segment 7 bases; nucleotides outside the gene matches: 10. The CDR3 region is CASSPTSGARNEQFF. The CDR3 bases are TGTGCCAGCAGCCCTACTAGCGGAGCGCGGAATGAGCAGTTCTTC. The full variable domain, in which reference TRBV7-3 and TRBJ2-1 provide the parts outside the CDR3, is GAGVSQTPSNKVTEKGKYVELRCDPISGHTALYWYRQSLGQGPEFLIYFQGTGAADDSGLPNDRFFAVRPEGSVSTLKIQRTERGDSAVYLCASSPTSGARNEQFFGPGTRLTVL.

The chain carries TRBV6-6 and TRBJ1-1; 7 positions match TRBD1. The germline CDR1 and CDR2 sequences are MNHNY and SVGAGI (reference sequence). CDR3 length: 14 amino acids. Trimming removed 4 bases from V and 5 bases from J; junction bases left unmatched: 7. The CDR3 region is CASSFQGGETEAFF. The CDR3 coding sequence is TGTGCCAGCAGTTTCCAAGGGGGCGAGACTGAAGCTTTCTTT.

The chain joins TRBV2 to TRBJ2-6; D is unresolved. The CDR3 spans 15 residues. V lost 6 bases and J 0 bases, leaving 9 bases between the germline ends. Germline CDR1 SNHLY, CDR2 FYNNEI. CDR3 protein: CASRGTNSGANVLTF. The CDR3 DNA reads TGTGCCAGCAGGGGAACAAACTCTGGGGCCAACGTCCTGACTTTC.